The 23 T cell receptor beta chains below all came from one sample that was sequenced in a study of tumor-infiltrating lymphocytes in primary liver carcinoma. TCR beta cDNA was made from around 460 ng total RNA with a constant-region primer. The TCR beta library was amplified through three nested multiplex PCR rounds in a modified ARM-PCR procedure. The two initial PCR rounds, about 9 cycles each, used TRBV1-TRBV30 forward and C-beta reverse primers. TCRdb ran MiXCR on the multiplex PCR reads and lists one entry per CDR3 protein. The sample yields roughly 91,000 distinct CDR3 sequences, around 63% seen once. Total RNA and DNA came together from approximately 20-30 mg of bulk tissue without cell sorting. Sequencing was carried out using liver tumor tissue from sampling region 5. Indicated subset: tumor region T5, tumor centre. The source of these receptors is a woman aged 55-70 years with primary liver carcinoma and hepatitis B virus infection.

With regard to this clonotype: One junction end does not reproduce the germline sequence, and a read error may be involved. The CDR3, as DNA: TGTGCCAGCAGTTTAAGGCATACTGAAGCTATCTTT. Its translation is CASSLRHTEAIF. The chain joins TRBV6-2 or TRBV6-3 to TRBJ1-1, with D uncertain. The CDR3 totals 12 residues. Germline V gene lookup returns CDR1 MNHEY and CDR2 SVGEGT.

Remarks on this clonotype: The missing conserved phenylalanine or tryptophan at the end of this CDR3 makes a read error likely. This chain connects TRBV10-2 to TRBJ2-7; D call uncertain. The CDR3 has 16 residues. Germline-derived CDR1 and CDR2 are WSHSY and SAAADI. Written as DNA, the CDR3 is TGCGACAGCAGTGTTCAGCAGACCTTAGGAAGCTACGAGCAGTACTCC. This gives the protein CDSSVQQTLGSYEQYS.

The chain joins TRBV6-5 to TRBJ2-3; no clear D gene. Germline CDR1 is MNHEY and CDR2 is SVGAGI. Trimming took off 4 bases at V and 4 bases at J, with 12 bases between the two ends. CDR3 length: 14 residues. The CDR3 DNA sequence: TGTGCCAGCAGTTTCCTGGCAGTGCCAGATACGCAGTATTTT. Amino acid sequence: CASSFLAVPDTQYF.

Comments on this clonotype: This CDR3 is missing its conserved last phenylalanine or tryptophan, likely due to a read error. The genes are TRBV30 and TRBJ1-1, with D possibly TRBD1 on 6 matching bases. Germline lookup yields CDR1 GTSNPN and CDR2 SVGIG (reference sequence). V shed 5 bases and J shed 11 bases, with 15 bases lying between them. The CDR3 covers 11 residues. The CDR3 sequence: CAWGLTGLAFL. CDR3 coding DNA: TGTGCCTGGGGTCTTACAGGGTTGGCTTTCTTA.

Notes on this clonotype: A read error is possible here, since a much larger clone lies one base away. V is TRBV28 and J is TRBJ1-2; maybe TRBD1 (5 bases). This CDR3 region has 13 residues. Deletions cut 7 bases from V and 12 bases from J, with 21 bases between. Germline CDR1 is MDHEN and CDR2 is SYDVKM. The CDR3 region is CASIRGSLPANTF. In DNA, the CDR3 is TGTGCCAGCATCCGGGGGAGCCTACCCGCAAACACCTTC.

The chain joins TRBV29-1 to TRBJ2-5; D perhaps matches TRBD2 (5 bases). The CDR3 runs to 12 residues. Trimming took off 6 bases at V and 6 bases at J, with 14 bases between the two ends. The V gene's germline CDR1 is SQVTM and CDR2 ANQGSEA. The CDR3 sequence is CSVDSIGKTQYF. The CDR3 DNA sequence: TGCAGCGTCGATTCTATCGGGAAGACCCAGTACTTC.

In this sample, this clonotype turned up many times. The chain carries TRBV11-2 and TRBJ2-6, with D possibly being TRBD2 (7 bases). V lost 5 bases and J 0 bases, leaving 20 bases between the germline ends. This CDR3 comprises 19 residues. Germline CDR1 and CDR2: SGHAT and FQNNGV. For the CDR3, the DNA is TGTGCCAGCAGCCCAGGGCTGCGGGGGCTTAGCTCTGGGGCCAACGTCCTGACTTTC. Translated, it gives CASSPGLRGLSSGANVLTF.

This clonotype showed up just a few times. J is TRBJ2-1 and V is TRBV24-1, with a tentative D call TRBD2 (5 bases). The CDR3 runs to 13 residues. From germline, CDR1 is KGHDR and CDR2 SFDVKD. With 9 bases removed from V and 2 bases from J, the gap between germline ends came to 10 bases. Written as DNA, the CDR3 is TGTGCCACCGGAGTCGGGGCCTACAATGAGCAGTTCTTC. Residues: CATGVGAYNEQFF.

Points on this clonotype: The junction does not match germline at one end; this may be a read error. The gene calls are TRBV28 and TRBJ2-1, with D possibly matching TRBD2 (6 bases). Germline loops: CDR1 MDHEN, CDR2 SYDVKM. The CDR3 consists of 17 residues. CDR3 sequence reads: CASSSGTFVFSYNEQFF. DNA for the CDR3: TGTGCCAGCAGTTCAGGGACTTTTGTCTTCTCCTATAATGAGCAGTTCTTC.

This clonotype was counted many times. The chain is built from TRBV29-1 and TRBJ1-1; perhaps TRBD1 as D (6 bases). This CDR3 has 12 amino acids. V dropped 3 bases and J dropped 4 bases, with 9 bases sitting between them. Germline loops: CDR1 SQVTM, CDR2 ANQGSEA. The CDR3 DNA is TGCAGCGTTGAGGAGGGGGGCACTGAAGCTTTCTTT. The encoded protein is CSVEEGGTEAFF.

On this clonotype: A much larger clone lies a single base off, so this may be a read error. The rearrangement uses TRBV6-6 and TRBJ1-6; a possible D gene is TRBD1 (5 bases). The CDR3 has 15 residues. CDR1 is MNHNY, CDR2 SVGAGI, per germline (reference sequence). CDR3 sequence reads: CASSSLWGGPSPLLF. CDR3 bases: TGTGCCAGCAGTTCCCTTTGGGGGGGACCTTCACCCCTCCTCTTT.

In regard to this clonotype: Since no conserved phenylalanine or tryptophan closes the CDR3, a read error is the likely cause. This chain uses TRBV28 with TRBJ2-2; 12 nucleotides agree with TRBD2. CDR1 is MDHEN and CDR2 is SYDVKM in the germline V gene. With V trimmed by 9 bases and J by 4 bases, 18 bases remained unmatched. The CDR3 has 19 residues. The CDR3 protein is CASATPTASGRAATGELFL. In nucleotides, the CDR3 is TGTGCCAGTGCCACACCAACGGCTAGCGGGAGGGCCGCCACCGGGGAGCTGTTTCTT.

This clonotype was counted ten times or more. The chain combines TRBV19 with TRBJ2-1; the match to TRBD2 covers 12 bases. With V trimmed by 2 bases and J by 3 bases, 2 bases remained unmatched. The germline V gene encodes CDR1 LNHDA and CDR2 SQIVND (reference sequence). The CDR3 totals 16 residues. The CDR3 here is CASSIRLAGVYNEQFF. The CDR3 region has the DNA TGTGCCAGTAGTATAAGACTAGCGGGGGTCTACAATGAGCAGTTCTTC.

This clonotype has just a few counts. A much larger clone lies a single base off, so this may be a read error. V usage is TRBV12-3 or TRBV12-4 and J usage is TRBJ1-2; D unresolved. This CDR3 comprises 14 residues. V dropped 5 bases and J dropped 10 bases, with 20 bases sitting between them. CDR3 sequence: CASSPRQVSGDYTF. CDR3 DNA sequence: TGTGCCAGCAGTCCCCGCCAGGTGTCGGGTGACTACACCTTC.

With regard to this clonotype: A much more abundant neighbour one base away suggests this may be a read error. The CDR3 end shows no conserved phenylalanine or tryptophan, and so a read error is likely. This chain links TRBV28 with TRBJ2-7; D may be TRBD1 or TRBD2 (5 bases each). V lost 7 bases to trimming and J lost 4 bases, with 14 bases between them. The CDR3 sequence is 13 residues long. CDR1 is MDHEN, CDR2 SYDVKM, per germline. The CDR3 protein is CASTRGGLYEQYL. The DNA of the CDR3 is TGTGCCAGCACCCGGGGCGGCCTATACGAGCAGTACCTC.

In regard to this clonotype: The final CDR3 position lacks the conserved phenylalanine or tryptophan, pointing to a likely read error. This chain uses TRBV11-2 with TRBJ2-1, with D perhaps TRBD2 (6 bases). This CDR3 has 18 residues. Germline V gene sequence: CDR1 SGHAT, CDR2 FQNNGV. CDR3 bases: TGTGCCAGCAGATTAGGTGGTAGCGGTAGACTTCAATACAATGAGCAGTTCCTC. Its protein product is CASRLGGSGRLQYNEQFL.

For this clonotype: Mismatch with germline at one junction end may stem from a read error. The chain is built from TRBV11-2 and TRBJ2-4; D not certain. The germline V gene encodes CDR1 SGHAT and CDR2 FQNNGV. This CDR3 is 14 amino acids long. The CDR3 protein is CAGSSPSRKNIQYF. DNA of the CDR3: TGTGCCGGCAGTTCCCCTTCGCGAAAAAACATTCAGTACTTC.

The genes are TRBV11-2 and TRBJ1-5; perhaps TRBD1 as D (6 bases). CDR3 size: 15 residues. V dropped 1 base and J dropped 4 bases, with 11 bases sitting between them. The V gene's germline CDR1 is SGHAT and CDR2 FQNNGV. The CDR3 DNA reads TGTGCCAGCAGCTTAGTGGACAGCAAGAATCAGCCCCAGCATTTT. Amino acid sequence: CASSLVDSKNQPQHF.

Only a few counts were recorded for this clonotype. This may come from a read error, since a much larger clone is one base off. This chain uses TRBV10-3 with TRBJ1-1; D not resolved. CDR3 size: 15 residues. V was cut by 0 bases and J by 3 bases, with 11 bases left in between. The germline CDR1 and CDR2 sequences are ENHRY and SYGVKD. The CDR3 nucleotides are TGTGCCATCAGTGAGTCTCCAGTGACGGACACTGAAGCTTTCTTT. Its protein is CAISESPVTDTEAFF.

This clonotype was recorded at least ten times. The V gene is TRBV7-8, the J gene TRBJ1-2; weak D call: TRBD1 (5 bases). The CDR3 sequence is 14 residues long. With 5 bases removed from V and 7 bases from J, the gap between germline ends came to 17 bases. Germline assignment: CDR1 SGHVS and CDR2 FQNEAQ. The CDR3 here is CASSPTGEAGGYTF. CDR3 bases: TGTGCCAGCAGCCCGACGGGGGAGGCGGGTGGCTACACCTTC.

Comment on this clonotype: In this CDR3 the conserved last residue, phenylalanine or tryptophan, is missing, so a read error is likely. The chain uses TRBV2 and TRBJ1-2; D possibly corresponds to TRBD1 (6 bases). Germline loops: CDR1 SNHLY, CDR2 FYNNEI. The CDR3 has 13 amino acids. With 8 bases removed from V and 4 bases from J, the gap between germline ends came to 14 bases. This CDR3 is CASLDSQSYGYTS. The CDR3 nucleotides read TGTGCCAGCTTGGACAGCCAGAGCTATGGCTACACCTCC.

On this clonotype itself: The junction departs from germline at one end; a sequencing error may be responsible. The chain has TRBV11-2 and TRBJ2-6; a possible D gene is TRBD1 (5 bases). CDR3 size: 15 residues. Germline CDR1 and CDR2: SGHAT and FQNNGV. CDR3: CAGSLEPAGANLLTF. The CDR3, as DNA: TGTGCCGGCAGCTTAGAGCCGGCTGGGGCCAACCTCCTGACTTTC.

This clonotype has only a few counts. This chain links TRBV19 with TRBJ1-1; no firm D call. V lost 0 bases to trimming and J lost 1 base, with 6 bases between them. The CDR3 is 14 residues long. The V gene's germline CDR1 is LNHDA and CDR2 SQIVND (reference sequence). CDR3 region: CASSIERWNTEAFF. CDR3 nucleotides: TGTGCCAGTAGTATAGAACGGTGGAACACTGAAGCTTTCTTT.